This T cell receptor beta chain was sequenced in a study of T-cell reconstitution after alpha-beta-depleted transplantation in children. Unique molecular identifiers were incorporated into the prepared TCRbeta library. TCRdb passed the PCR reads through MiXCR, listing each CDR3 protein once. The repertoire holds about 180,000 distinct CDR3 sequences, with roughly 10% as singletons. The V end lost 5 bases, the J end lost 4 bases, and 8 bases lay between the germline ends. This CDR3 has 13 residues. Germline CDR1 reads SEHNR; CDR2 reads FQNEAQ (reference sequence). Study conclusions and caveats: As was reported, about two months after transplant, alpha-beta T cells came from several hundred expanded graft clones. At the one-year point after transplant, T-cell counts and TCRbeta diversity were found to come mostly from T cells that had been newly produced. Recipient T cells and thymic progenitors that survived were the source of the high TCRbeta diversity seen at day 60 in some patients.

This clonotype appeared a few times. The antigen remains unidentified. The rearrangement joins TRBV7-9 to TRBJ2-2; D gene ambiguous. The sequence was obtained from a boy aged 2-9 years with acute myeloid leukemia, due to receive a stem cell transplant. Sequencing used PBMCs, obtained before TCRalphabeta/CD19-depleted stem cell transplant. CDR3 in DNA: TGTGCCAGCAGCCTACAAAGCACCGGGGAGCTGTTTTTT. This encodes CASSLQSTGELFF.